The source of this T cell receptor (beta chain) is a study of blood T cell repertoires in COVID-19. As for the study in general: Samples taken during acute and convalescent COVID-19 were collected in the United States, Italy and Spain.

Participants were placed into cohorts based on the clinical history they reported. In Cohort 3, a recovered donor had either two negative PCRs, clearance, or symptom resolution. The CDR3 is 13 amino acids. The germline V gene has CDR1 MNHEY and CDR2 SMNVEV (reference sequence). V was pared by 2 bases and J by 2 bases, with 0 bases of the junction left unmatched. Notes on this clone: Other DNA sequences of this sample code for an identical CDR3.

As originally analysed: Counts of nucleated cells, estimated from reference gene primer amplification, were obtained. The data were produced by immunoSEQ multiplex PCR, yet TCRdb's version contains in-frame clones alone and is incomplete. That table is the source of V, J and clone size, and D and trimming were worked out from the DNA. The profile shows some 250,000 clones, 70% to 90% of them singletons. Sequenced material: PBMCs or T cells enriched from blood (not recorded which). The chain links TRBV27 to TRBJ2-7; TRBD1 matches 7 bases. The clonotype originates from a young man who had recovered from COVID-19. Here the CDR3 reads CASSLGTAYEQYF. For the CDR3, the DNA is TGTGCCAGCAGTTTAGGGACAGCCTACGAGCAGTACTTC.